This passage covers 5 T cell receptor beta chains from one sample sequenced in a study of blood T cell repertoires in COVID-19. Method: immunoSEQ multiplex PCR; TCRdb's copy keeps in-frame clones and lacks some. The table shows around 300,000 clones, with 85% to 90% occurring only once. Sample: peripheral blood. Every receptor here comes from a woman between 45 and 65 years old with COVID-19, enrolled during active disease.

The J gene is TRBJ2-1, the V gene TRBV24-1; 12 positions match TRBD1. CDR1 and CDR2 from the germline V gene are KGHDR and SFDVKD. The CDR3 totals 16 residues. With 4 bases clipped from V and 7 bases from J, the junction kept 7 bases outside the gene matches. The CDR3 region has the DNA TGTGCCACCAGTGACCCGGGACAGGGGGCAGTGAATGAGCAGTTCTTC. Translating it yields CATSDPGQGAVNEQFF.

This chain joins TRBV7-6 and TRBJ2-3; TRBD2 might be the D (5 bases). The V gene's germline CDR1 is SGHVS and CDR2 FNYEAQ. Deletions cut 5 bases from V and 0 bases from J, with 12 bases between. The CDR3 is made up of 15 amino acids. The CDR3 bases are TGTGCCAGCAGCGTAAGCGGATCTAGCACAGATACGCAGTATTTT. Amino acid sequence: CASSVSGSSTDTQYF.

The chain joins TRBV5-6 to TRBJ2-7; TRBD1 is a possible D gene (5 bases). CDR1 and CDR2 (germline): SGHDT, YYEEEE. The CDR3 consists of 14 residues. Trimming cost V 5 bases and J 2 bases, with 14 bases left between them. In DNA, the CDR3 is TGTGCCAGCAGGGCCTGGGGCCTAACCTACGAGCAGTACTTC. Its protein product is CASRAWGLTYEQYF.

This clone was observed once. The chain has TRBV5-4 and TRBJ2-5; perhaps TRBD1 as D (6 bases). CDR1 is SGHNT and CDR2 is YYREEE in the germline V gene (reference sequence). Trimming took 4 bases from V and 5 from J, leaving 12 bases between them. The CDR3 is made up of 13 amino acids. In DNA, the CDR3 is TGTGCCAGCAGCGGTACAGGGTGGGAGACCCAGTACTTC. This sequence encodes CASSGTGWETQYF.

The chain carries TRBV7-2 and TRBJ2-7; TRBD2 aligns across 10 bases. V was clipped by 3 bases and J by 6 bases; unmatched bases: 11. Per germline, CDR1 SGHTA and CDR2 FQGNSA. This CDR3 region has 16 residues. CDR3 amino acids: CASSLALAGGTTEQYF. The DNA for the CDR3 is TGTGCCAGCAGCTTGGCGTTAGCGGGAGGTACGACCGAGCAGTACTTC.